Each of the 25 T cell receptor beta chains below was sequenced from the same sample in a study of T cell repertoires in cytomegalovirus infection. Their antigens are not known. A single record per CDR3 protein comes from TCRdb applying MiXCR to the reads. The data contain roughly 110,000 distinct CDR3 sequences, about a tenth of them singletons. The sample taken for sequencing was PBMCs, sequenced either directly or after in vitro stimulation (not recorded which). Source of these receptors: a human donor in good health (CMV status not recorded). Some clones in this sample may be carry-over from other donors' samples.

This clonotype appeared a few times. J is TRBJ2-1 and V is TRBV6-6; D is tentatively TRBD1 or TRBD2 (5 bases each). Germline CDR1 reads MNHNY; CDR2 reads SVGAGI (reference sequence). The CDR3 has 16 amino acids. Trimming shortened V by 7 bases and J by 0 bases, and 16 bases separated the two germline ends. CDR3 region: CASTPTGRSSYNEQFF. CDR3 nucleotide sequence: TGTGCCAGCACTCCCACGGGACGAAGCTCCTACAATGAGCAGTTCTTC.

The sample holds a few counts of this clonotype. This sequence joins TRBV7-2 and TRBJ2-5, with TRBD1 matching 11 bases. Germline values: CDR1 SGHTA, CDR2 FQGNSA. Losses at the gene ends were 5 bases for V and 7 bases for J; bases not matched to a gene: 9. CDR3 length equals 15 residues. This CDR3 is CASSPGTGGVATQYF. CDR3 DNA sequence: TGTGCCAGCAGCCCCGGGACAGGGGGGGTGGCGACCCAGTACTTC.

This clonotype was observed a few times. The chain uses TRBV7-8 and TRBJ1-2; 10 positions agree with TRBD1. The trim removed 5 bases at V and 8 bases at J, leaving 5 bases unmatched. Germline V CDR1 and CDR2: SGHVS, FQNEAQ. The CDR3 runs to 13 residues. This CDR3 reads CASSIGTGVGYTF. The CDR3 bases are TGTGCCAGCAGCATCGGGACAGGGGTCGGCTACACCTTC.

This clonotype was observed many times. The gene calls are TRBV19 and TRBJ1-5; D might be TRBD1 (5 bases). The CDR3 has 14 amino acids. Germline assignment: CDR1 LNHDA and CDR2 SQIVND (reference sequence). Trimming pared 7 bases from V and 7 bases from J, leaving 17 bases between. Here the CDR3 DNA reads TGTGCCAGTAAGATTCCGGGGACGAACCAGCCCCAGCATTTT. It codes for CASKIPGTNQPQHF.

In this sample, this clonotype turned up many times. This chain joins TRBV7-2 and TRBJ2-7; 8 bases are shared with TRBD1. V lost 5 bases and J lost 4; bases outside the gene matches: 10. The CDR3 covers 15 residues. Germline loops: CDR1 SGHTA, CDR2 FQGNSA. The CDR3 nucleotides read TGTGCCAGCAGCCAACTCAGGGGGCAGGGATACGAGCAGTACTTC. Protein sequence: CASSQLRGQGYEQYF. Using reference TRBV7-2 and TRBJ2-7 for the parts outside the CDR3, the full variable domain is GAGVSQSPSNKVTEKGKDVELRCDPISGHTALYWYRQSLGQGLEFLIYFQGNSAPDKSGLPSDRFSAERTGGSVSTLTIQRTQQEDSAVYLCASSQLRGQGYEQYFGPGTRLTVT.

V usage is TRBV12-3 or TRBV12-4 and J usage is TRBJ2-1; D is perhaps TRBD2 (6 bases). The CDR3 is made up of 15 amino acids. Trimming took 3 bases from V and 1 from J, leaving 10 bases between them. The CDR3 sequence is CASSFGRGSYNEQFF. DNA for the CDR3: TGTGCCAGCAGTTTCGGGAGAGGTTCCTACAATGAGCAGTTCTTC.

This clonotype came up many times. The V gene is TRBV7-3, the J gene TRBJ2-1; 11 nucleotides agree with TRBD2. CDR1 is SGHTA and CDR2 is FQGTGA in the germline V gene. The trim removed 2 bases at V and 2 bases at J, leaving 5 bases unmatched. The CDR3 is made up of 17 amino acids. CDR3 region: CASSLGPGLAAYNEQFF. CDR3 coding DNA: TGTGCCAGCAGCTTAGGGCCGGGACTAGCGGCCTACAATGAGCAGTTCTTC.

For this clonotype: A clone one base away is much larger, so this may be a read error. The V call is TRBV27, the J call TRBJ1-5, with D tentatively TRBD1 (6 bases). Germline CDR1 MNHEY, CDR2 SMNVEV (reference sequence). The CDR3 sequence is 18 residues long. The germline V and J ends were trimmed by 10 bases and 2 bases, with 27 bases remaining between them. As DNA, the CDR3 is TGTGCCAACAAAAGTTTATTTGGAGGGGGAGTGGGCAATCAGCCCCAGCATTTT. It specifies CANKSLFGGGVGNQPQHF.

This clonotype was detected ten times or more. The chain employs TRBV7-2 and TRBJ2-7; 8 bases agree with TRBD1. The CDR3 consists of 15 residues. With 1 base clipped from V and 5 bases from J, the junction kept 7 bases outside the gene matches. Germline CDR1 reads SGHTA; CDR2 reads FQGNSA. The chain's CDR3 is CASSLVWTGNDEQYF. In DNA, the CDR3 is TGTGCCAGCAGCTTAGTCTGGACAGGGAACGACGAGCAGTACTTC.

This clonotype was seen many times. CDR3 residues: CASSSSPTSGSKDTQYF. Written as DNA, the CDR3 is TGTGCCAGCAGCTCCTCCCCGACTAGCGGGAGTAAAGATACGCAGTATTTT. The chain is built from TRBV7-6 and TRBJ2-3, with TRBD2 matching 12 bases. The CDR3 length is 17 residues. J was trimmed by 5 bases and V by 4 bases; bases with no gene match: 10. CDR1 and CDR2 from the germline V gene are SGHVS and FNYEAQ.

The chain carries TRBV7-1 and TRBJ2-1, with TRBD2 matching over 10 bases. TRBV7-1 is designated an ORF whose function remains uncertain. V lost 5 bases and J lost 6; bases outside the gene matches: 13. The CDR3 totals 17 residues. CDR3 amino acids: CASSVRSSGGWVNEQFF. The CDR3 DNA reads TGTGCCAGCAGCGTTCGTTCTAGCGGGGGTTGGGTCAATGAGCAGTTCTTC.

This CDR3 is CASGPGTGRPGANVLTF. DNA for the CDR3: TGTGCTAGTGGACCCGGGACAGGGAGGCCTGGGGCCAACGTCCTGACTTTC. This chain uses TRBV12-5 with TRBJ2-6; 9 bases are shared with TRBD1. Unmatched junction bases numbered 8, after V lost 6 bases and J lost 2 bases. Germline V gene sequence: CDR1 LGHNT, CDR2 FRNRAP. This CDR3 spans 17 amino acids.

This clonotype has a count of ten or more. The V gene is TRBV7-2, the J gene TRBJ1-1, with TRBD1 matching over 8 bases. The length of the CDR3 is 11 residues. With 4 bases clipped from V and 11 bases from J, the junction kept 3 bases outside the gene matches. Germline lookup yields CDR1 SGHTA and CDR2 FQGNSA. CDR3 loop: CASSSQGEAFF. The CDR3 region has the DNA TGTGCCAGCAGCTCACAGGGGGAGGCTTTCTTT.

The chain couples TRBV18 to TRBJ2-5; D unclear. CDR1 KGHSH and CDR2 LQKENI come from the germline V gene. V was trimmed by 3 bases and J by 4 bases, leaving 9 bases between them. The CDR3 loop spans 13 amino acids. The CDR3 region has the DNA TGTGCCAGCTCACCGCAGGACGGAGAGACCCAGTACTTC. It encodes CASSPQDGETQYF.

This clonotype was observed a handful of times. This chain connects TRBV12-3 or TRBV12-4 to TRBJ2-1, with D tentatively TRBD1 (6 bases). There are 15 residues in the CDR3. V lost 0 bases and J lost 7, with 13 bases in between. CDR3 protein: CASSLAQGFRNEQFF. The CDR3 DNA follows: TGTGCCAGCAGTTTAGCCCAGGGGTTTAGGAATGAGCAGTTCTTC.

This clonotype is medium-sized within its sample. DNA of the CDR3: TGTGCCAGCAGCAAGGAACTAGCGGACAATGAGCAGTTCTTC. It encodes CASSKELADNEQFF. This chain connects TRBV7-2 to TRBJ2-1; 8 bases fit TRBD2. In germline, CDR1 is SGHTA, CDR2 FQGNSA. This CDR3 contains 14 residues. Trimming cost V 5 bases and J 5 bases; bases outside gene matches: 5.

The V call is TRBV11-1, the J call TRBJ2-1, with unresolved D. This CDR3 spans 15 amino acids. Germline values: CDR1 SGHAT, CDR2 FQDESV (reference sequence). The V end was cut by 3 bases, the J end by 9 bases, with 18 bases between. The CDR3 loop reads CASSLDPLAYGEQFF. The CDR3 DNA follows: TGTGCCAGCAGCTTGGACCCTTTGGCCTACGGTGAGCAGTTCTTC.

This clonotype was observed a few times. This chain links TRBV10-3 with TRBJ2-7; 12 positions match TRBD2. The CDR3 has 14 residues. Germline V gene data show CDR1 as ENHRY and CDR2 as SYGVKD. The junction had 0 bases not matched to a gene; V was cut back by 4 bases and J by 2 bases. CDR3 amino acids: CAISASGRAYEQYF. Here the CDR3 DNA reads TGTGCCATCAGTGCTAGCGGGAGGGCCTACGAGCAGTACTTC.

This clonotype was seen many times. V and J are TRBV27 and TRBJ1-1; weak D call: TRBD1 (6 bases). Germline CDR1 reads MNHEY; CDR2 reads SMNVEV (reference sequence). This CDR3 is built from 15 residues. V shed 7 bases and J shed 4 bases, with 19 bases lying between them. In nucleotides, the CDR3 is TGTGCCAGCATTACAGGGTTCCCGGAAGGCACTGAAGCTTTCTTT. As protein: CASITGFPEGTEAFF.

This clonotype was picked up many times. The V gene is TRBV7-9, the J gene TRBJ1-1; no clear D. With 0 bases removed from V and 0 bases from J, the gap between germline ends came to 5 bases. Per germline, CDR1 SEHNR and CDR2 FQNEAQ (reference sequence). This CDR3 comprises 14 residues. The CDR3 sequence: CASSLAGLNTEAFF. As DNA, the CDR3 is TGTGCCAGCAGCTTAGCAGGGTTGAACACTGAAGCTTTCTTT.

This clonotype was observed many times. CDR3 amino acids: CASTPTRASNYGYTF. Written as DNA, the CDR3 is TGTGCCAGTACCCCGACTAGAGCTTCTAACTATGGCTACACCTTC. The J gene is TRBJ1-2, the V gene TRBV19, with no clear D. The length of the CDR3 is 15 residues. Trimming pared 7 bases from V and 0 bases from J, leaving 15 bases between. Germline CDR1 and CDR2: LNHDA and SQIVND (reference sequence).

There are many counts of this clonotype. The chain joins TRBV27 to TRBJ2-1, with D perhaps TRBD2 (6 bases). V lost 5 bases, J lost 6 bases, and 17 bases lay in between. CDR1 MNHEY and CDR2 SMNVEV come from the germline V gene (reference sequence). The CDR3 has 15 residues. Here the CDR3 DNA reads TGTGCCAGCAGTAGCCCGGGACTGGGACTCAATGAGCAGTTCTTC. Protein: CASSSPGLGLNEQFF.

The chain employs TRBV20-1 and TRBJ2-5; D perhaps matches TRBD2 (6 bases). The ends were cut back, 1 base at V and 5 bases at J, with 11 bases in the middle. The CDR3 has 13 residues. The germline gives CDR1 DFQATT, CDR2 SNEGSKA (reference sequence). CDR3 DNA sequence: TGCAGTGCTAGAGGGTCAGGAGGGGAGACCCAGTACTTC. Protein product: CSARGSGGETQYF.

This clonotype was recorded many times. The V call is TRBV20-1, the J call TRBJ1-2; the match to TRBD1 covers 12 bases. Germline V gene sequence: CDR1 DFQATT, CDR2 SNEGSKA (reference sequence). The CDR3 consists of 12 residues. V gave up 8 bases and J gave up 8 bases; unmatched junction bases: 6. The CDR3 bases are TGCAGTATTCCGGGACAGGGGGCGGGCTACACCTTC. It yields the protein CSIPGQGAGYTF.

Only a few counts were recorded for this clonotype. The chain links TRBV19 to TRBJ2-5, with 8 nucleotides matching TRBD1. The CDR3 runs to 15 residues. Germline V lookup: CDR1 LNHDA, CDR2 SQIVND (reference sequence). With 3 bases clipped from V and 4 bases from J, the junction kept 7 bases outside the gene matches. CDR3 nucleotide sequence: TGTGCCAGTAGTATGTCGACAGGGGTAGCAGAGACCCAGTACTTC. It translates to CASSMSTGVAETQYF.